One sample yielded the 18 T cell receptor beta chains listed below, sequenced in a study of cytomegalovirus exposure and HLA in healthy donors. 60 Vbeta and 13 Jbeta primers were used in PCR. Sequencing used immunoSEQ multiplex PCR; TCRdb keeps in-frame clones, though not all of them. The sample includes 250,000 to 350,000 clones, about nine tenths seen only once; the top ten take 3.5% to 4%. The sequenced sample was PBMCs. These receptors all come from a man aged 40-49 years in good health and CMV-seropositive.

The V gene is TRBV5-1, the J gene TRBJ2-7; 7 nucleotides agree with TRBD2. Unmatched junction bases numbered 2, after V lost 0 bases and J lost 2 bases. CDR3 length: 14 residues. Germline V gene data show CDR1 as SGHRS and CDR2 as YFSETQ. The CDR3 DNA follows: TGCGCCAGCAGCTTGGCGGGAGGTGCCTACGAGCAGTACTTC. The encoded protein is CASSLAGGAYEQYF.

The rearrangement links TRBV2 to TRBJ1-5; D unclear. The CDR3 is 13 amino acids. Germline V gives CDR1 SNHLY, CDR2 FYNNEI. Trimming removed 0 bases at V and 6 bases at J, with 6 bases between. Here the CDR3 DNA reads TGTGCCAGCAGTGAAGCGCGGGTTCAGCCCCAGCATTTT. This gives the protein CASSEARVQPQHF.

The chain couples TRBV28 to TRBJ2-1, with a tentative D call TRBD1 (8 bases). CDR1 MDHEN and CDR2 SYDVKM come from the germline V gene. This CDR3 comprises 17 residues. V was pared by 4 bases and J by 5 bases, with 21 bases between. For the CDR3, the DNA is TGTGCCAGCAGTTCCGCAGCGGGGACAGGCGGAGACAATGAGCAGTTCTTC. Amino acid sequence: CASSSAAGTGGDNEQFF. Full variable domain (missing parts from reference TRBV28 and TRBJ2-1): DVKVTQSSRYLVKRTGEKVFLECVQDMDHENMFWYRQDPGLGLRLIYFSYDVKMKEKGDIPEGYSVSREKKERFSLILESASTNQTSMYLCASSSAAGTGGDNEQFFGPGTRLTVL.

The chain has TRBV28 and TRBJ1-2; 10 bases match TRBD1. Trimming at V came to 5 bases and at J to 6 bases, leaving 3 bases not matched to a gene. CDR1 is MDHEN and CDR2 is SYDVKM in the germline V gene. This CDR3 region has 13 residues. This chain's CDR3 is CASSQGTGDGYTF. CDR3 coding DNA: TGTGCCAGCAGTCAAGGGACAGGGGATGGCTACACCTTC.

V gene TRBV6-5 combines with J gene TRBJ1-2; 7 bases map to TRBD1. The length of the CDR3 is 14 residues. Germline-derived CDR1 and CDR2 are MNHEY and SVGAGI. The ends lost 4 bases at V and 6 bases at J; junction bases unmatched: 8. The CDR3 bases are TGTGCCAGCAGTTTCCCAGACAGGGTGGATGGCTACACCTTC. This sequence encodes CASSFPDRVDGYTF.

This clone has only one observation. CDR3 region: CASSLGTGDVEQYF. As DNA, the CDR3 is TGTGCCAGCAGCTTAGGCACAGGGGATGTCGAGCAGTACTTC. The V call is TRBV7-2, the J call TRBJ2-7; TRBD1 matches 7 bases. V lost 1 base and J lost 6; bases outside the gene matches: 6. Germline values: CDR1 SGHTA, CDR2 FQGNSA. This CDR3 comprises 14 residues.

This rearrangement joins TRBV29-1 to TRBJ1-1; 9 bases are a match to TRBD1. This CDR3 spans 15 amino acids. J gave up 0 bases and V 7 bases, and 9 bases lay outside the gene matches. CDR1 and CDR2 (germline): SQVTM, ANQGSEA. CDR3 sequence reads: CSAGQGGRLNTEAFF. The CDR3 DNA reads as TGCAGCGCGGGACAGGGAGGCCGTTTGAACACTGAAGCTTTCTTT.

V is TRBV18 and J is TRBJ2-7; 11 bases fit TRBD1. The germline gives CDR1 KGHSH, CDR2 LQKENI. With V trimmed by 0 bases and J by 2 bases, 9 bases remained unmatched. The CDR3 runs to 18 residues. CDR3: CASSPPPTGTGGTYEQYF. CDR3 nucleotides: TGTGCCAGCTCACCACCGCCAACCGGGACAGGGGGGACCTACGAGCAGTACTTC.

This CDR3 reads CASSPPRQASTDTQYF. The CDR3 bases are TGTGCCAGCAGTCCTCCTCGGCAGGCTAGCACAGATACGCAGTATTTT. This rearrangement joins TRBV27 to TRBJ2-3, with D unclear. CDR1 and CDR2 (germline): MNHEY, SMNVEV (reference sequence). Trimming removed 5 bases from V and 0 bases from J, with 15 bases in between. The CDR3 runs to 16 residues.

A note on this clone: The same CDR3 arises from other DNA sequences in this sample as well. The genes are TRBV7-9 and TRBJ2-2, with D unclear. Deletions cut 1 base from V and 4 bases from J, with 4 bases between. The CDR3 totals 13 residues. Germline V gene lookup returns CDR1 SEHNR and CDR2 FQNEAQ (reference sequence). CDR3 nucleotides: TGTGCCAGCAGCTTAGGGAGCACCGGGGAGCTGTTTTTT. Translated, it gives CASSLGSTGELFF.

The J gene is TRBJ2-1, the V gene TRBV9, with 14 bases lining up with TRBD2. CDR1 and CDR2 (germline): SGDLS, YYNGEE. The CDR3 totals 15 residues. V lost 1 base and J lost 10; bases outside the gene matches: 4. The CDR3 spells CASSVTTSGRGEQFF. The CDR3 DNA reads TGTGCCAGCAGCGTAACGACTAGCGGGAGGGGGGAGCAGTTCTTC. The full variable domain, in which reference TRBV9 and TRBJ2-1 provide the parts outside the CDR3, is DSGVTQTPKHLITATGQRVTLRCSPRSGDLSVYWYQQSLDQGLQFLIQYYNGEERAKGNILERFSAQQFPDLHSELNLSSLELGDSALYFCASSVTTSGRGEQFFGPGTRLTVL.

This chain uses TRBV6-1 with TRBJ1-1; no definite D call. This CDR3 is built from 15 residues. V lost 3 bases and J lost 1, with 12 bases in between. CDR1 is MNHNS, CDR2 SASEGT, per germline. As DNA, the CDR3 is TGTGCCAGCAGTGAGACCCCGGGGAGGAACACTGAAGCTTTCTTT. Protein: CASSETPGRNTEAFF.

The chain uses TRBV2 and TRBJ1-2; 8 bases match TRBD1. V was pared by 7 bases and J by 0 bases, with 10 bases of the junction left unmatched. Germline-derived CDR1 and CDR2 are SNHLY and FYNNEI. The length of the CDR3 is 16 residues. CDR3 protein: CASTPWGTGTNYGYTF. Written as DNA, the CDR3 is TGTGCCAGCACTCCTTGGGGGACAGGTACTAACTATGGCTACACCTTC.

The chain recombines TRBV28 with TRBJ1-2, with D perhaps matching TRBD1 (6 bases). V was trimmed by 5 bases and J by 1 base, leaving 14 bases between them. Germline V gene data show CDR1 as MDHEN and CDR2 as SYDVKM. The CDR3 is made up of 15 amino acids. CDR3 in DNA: TGTGCCAGCAGTCCCCCGGACAGATTTAACTATGGCTACACCTTC. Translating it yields CASSPPDRFNYGYTF.

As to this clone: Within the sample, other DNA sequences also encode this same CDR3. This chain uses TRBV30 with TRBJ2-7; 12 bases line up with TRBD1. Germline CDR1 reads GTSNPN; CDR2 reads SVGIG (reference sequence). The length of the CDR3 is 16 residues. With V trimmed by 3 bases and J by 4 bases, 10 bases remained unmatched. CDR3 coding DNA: TGTGCCTGGAGGGGACAGGGGGCTAGCGGGAGTTACGAGCAGTACTTC. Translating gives CAWRGQGASGSYEQYF.

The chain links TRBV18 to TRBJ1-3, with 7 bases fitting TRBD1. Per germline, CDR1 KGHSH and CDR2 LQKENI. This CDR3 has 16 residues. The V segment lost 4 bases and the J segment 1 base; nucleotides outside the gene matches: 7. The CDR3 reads CASSQQTGSSGNTIYF. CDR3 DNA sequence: TGTGCCAGCTCACAACAGACAGGGTCTTCTGGAAACACCATATATTTT. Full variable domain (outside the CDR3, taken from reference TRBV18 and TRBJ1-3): NAGVMQNPRHLVRRRGQEARLRCSPMKGHSHVYWYRQLPEEGLKFMVYLQKENIIDESGMPKERFSAEFPKEGPSILRIQQVVRGDSAAYFCASSQQTGSSGNTIYFGEGSWLTVV.

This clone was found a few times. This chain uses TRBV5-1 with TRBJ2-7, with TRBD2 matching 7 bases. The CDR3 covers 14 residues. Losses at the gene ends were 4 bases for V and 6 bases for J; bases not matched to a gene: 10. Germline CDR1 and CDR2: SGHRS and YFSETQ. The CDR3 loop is CASSPTSEWGEQYF. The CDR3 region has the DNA TGCGCCAGCAGCCCAACTAGCGAGTGGGGCGAGCAGTACTTC.

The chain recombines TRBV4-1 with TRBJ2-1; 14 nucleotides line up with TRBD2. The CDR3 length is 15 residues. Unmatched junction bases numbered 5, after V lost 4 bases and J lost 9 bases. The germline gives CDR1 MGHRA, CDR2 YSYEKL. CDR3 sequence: CASSPGTSGRSEQFF. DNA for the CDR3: TGCGCCAGCAGCCCAGGGACTAGCGGGAGAAGTGAGCAGTTCTTC.